This T cell receptor beta chain originates from a study of PD-1 blockade in classical Hodgkin lymphoma. Exposure to brentuximab vedotin varied, and each patient had relapsed following autologous stem cell transplantation. The protocol was immunoSEQ multiplex PCR, while the TCRdb copy is restricted to in-frame clones and leaves out a portion. This table holds 38,000 or so clones, 85% to 90% found once. V lost 6 bases to trimming and J lost 4 bases, with 18 bases between them. The germline CDR1 and CDR2 sequences are MNHEY and SVGAGI. The CDR3 is made up of 15 amino acids. The chain carries TRBV6-5 and TRBJ1-1; tentatively, D is TRBD1 (5 bases). The source of this sequence is a human donor with classical Hodgkin lymphoma. The material was peripheral blood mononuclear cells (PBMCs), obtained at baseline. The CDR3 region has the DNA TGTGCCAGCAGACCCCTTTTCGGGCAGGGCACTGAAGCTTTCTTT. It codes for CASRPLFGQGTEAFF.